Listed below are T cell receptor beta chains from one sample, sequenced in a study of blood T cell repertoires in COVID-19. Profiled with immunoSEQ multiplex PCR; TCRdb holds only in-frame clones, not every one. The data contain roughly 62,000 clones, about 85% of them seen just once; the ten biggest clones take up 9.5% to 13%. Sequencing was done on a sample of peripheral blood. All receptors derive from a human donor with acute or convalescent COVID-19. The donor label of this sample is uncertain. The CDR3 runs from the conserved cysteine through the conserved F or W. The order of the fields is J gene, D gene, V gene, clone size, CDR3 DNA, CDR3 protein. A D gene is named only where the DNA matches it firmly. Not every row has a clone size; where given, it reads once, few, many or a size class.

>TRBJ2-2|TRBD1|TRBV30|few
TGTGCCTGGGACAGGGGGCGGGCCACCGGGGAGCTGTTTTTT
CAWDRGRATGELFF
>TRBJ2-3|TRBD2|TRBV28|-
TGTGCCAGCAGTACCAGGAGGGAGGGTGCAGATACGCAGTATTTT
CASSTRREGADTQYF
>TRBJ2-7|-|TRBV6-5|-
TGTGCCAGCAGGGGGAGCGGAACCTCCTACGAGCAGTACTTC
CASRGSGTSYEQYF
>TRBJ1-5|TRBD1|TRBV5-1|-
TGCGCCAGCAGCATATCAGGGGGCGGGCAGCCCCAGCATTTT
CASSISGGGQPQHF
>TRBJ1-1|-|TRBV30|-
TGTGCCTGGAGTGCGGGGGACCTGGGGAACACTGAAGCTTTCTTT
CAWSAGDLGNTEAFF
>TRBJ1-4|-|TRBV7-2|once
TGTGCCAGCAGCTCTGGGGGGGTGACTAAACTGTTTTTT
CASSSGGVTKLFF
>TRBJ2-2|TRBD1|TRBV9|-
TGTGCCAGCAGCCCCGGGACAGGTTTCGACACCGGGGAGCTGTTTTTT
CASSPGTGFDTGELFF
>TRBJ2-2|TRBD1|TRBV11-3|-
TGTGCCAGCAGCTTGGGACAGGCGAACACCGGGGAGCTGTTTTTT
CASSLGQANTGELFF
>TRBJ1-4|-|TRBV10-3|-
TGTGCCGTAGGGAGTGAAAAACTGTTTTTT
CAVGSEKLFF
>TRBJ1-3|-|TRBV6-5|-
TGTGCCAGCAGTTCAACAGGGAACGGAAACACCATATATTTT
CASSSTGNGNTIYF
>TRBJ1-5|-|TRBV7-9|-
TGTGCCAGCAGCTTAGGAGAAGGAGGGCAGCCCCAGCATTTT
CASSLGEGGQPQHF
>TRBJ2-1|TRBD2|TRBV2|-
TGTGCCAGCAGTGTTGGGCTAGCGGGAGTGAATGAGCAGTTCTTC
CASSVGLAGVNEQFF
>TRBJ2-1|TRBD2|TRBV3-1/TRBV3-2|few
TGTGCCAGCAGCCACTCTAGCGGGGGGGCAAATGAGCAGTTCTTC
CASSHSSGGANEQFF
>TRBJ2-1|-|TRBV11-2|-
TGTGCCAGCAGCCCGGACAGCTACAATGAGCAGTTCTTC
CASSPDSYNEQFF
>TRBJ2-3|TRBD2|TRBV7-2|-
TGTGCCAGCAGGTGGGGACTAGCGGGAGATACGCAGTATTTT
CASRWGLAGDTQYF
>TRBJ2-3|-|TRBV9|-
TGTGCCAGCAGCGTTCATGCGGGGCACCCCGCAGATACGCAGTATTTT
CASSVHAGHPADTQYF
>TRBJ1-5|-|TRBV19|once
TGTGCCAGTAGTATAGAACCACAGGGACGCCAGCCCCAGCATTTT
CASSIEPQGRQPQHF
>TRBJ2-2|-|TRBV10-3|-
TGTGCCGTTCACAGGATGAACACCGGGGAGCTGTTTTTT
CAVHRMNTGELFF
>TRBJ1-1|TRBD1|TRBV9|once
TGTGCCAGCAGCGTAGGACAGGGTACTGAAGCTTTCTTT
CASSVGQGTEAFF
>TRBJ1-3|TRBD1|TRBV19|once
TGTGCCAGTAGTATGAGTAAAGGGGGCCGCTCTGGAAACACCATATATTTT
CASSMSKGGRSGNTIYF
>TRBJ2-3|-|TRBV30|-
TGTGCCTGGAACAGGGACACAGATACGCAGTATTTT
CAWNRDTDTQYF
>TRBJ2-3|-|TRBV7-9|once
TGTGCCAGCAGCCGACGGAGCGACACAGATACGCAGTATTTT
CASSRRSDTDTQYF
>TRBJ2-5|TRBD1|TRBV10-2|-
TGCGCCACCCGAGGGACAGCCGACCAAGAGACCCAGTACTTC
CATRGTADQETQYF
>TRBJ2-1|-|TRBV19|-
TGTGCCAGTAGTCCCGGGACACCCTACAATGAGCAGTTCTTC
CASSPGTPYNEQFF
>TRBJ1-5|-|TRBV6-1|-
TGTGCCAGCAGTGAAGATTGGGGGGGCGCGTCAGGCAATCAGCCCCAGCATTTT
CASSEDWGGASGNQPQHF
>TRBJ1-3|-|TRBV27|-
TGTGCCAGCAGACAGAACAGGGTTGGGGGAAACACCATATATTTT
CASRQNRVGGNTIYF
>TRBJ2-5|TRBD2|TRBV24-1|-
TGTGCCACCGGTAGCGGGGGGGTAATAGAGACCCAGTACTTC
CATGSGGVIETQYF